These 31 T cell receptor beta chains originate from one sample sequenced in a study of T cell responses to AZD1222 COVID-19 vaccine. Generated by immunoSEQ multiplex PCR, the TCRdb table keeps only in-frame clones and is missing some. The sample lists more than 150,000 clones; approximately 90% were seen once. Specimen: peripheral blood, collected 28 days after the second AZD1222 dose. Receptors were obtained from an adult who received the AZD1222 COVID-19 vaccine.

The chain uses TRBV20-1 and TRBJ2-7, with D hard to call. This CDR3 is built from 11 residues. Germline assignment: CDR1 DFQATT and CDR2 SNEGSKA (reference sequence). V gave up 6 bases and J gave up 7 bases, with 13 bases separating them. CDR3 sequence: CSASPGGEQYF. In nucleotides, the CDR3 is TGCAGTGCGTCACCGGGTGGGGAGCAGTACTTC.

V gene TRBV15 combines with J gene TRBJ1-5; possibly TRBD1 for D (5 bases). The CDR3 sequence is 15 residues long. Trimming removed 8 bases from V and 6 bases from J, with 20 bases in between. The germline gives CDR1 LNHNV, CDR2 YYDKDF (reference sequence). Written as DNA, the CDR3 is TGTGCCACCGGCCCCTTTTCGGGGGGTCCTCAGCCCCAGCATTTT. Translating gives CATGPFSGGPQPQHF.

The chain links TRBV4-1 to TRBJ2-1; TRBD2 agrees at 7 bases. This CDR3 contains 15 residues. J lost 7 bases, V lost 4 bases, and 10 bases had no gene match. CDR1 MGHRA and CDR2 YSYEKL come from the germline V gene. The CDR3 DNA sequence: TGCGCCAGCAGCCGCGGGGGACCCGTCTTAAATGAGCAGTTCTTC. Protein: CASSRGGPVLNEQFF.

The chain uses TRBV29-1 and TRBJ1-4; 7 bases match TRBD1. Germline-derived CDR1 and CDR2 are SQVTM and ANQGSEA. The junction had 2 bases not matched to a gene; V was cut back by 5 bases and J by 8 bases. The CDR3 totals 11 residues. CDR3 protein: CSVLGGEKLFF. Written as DNA, the CDR3 is TGCAGCGTTTTAGGGGGCGAAAAACTGTTTTTT.

The chain employs TRBV10-2 and TRBJ2-3; D call uncertain. CDR3 length: 13 residues. Trimming left V 2 bases short and J 6 bases short, with 9 bases between. Germline lookup yields CDR1 WSHSY and CDR2 SAAADI. The DNA of the CDR3 is TGCGCCAGCAGTGAGGTAGGAATGGATACGCAGTATTTT. Encoded protein: CASSEVGMDTQYF.

This clone was recorded once. This rearrangement joins TRBV15 to TRBJ1-2, with 7 bases aligning to TRBD1. The CDR3 has 13 amino acids. The germline gives CDR1 LNHNV, CDR2 YYDKDF (reference sequence). V shed 0 bases and J 8 bases; nucleotides not matched to a gene: 3. CDR3 loop: CATSRETGRGYTF. DNA for the CDR3: TGTGCCACCAGCAGAGAGACAGGGAGGGGCTACACCTTC.

The J gene is TRBJ1-6, the V gene TRBV19; D is undetermined. V was shortened by 6 bases and J by 9 bases, with 15 bases between the two germline ends. Germline loops: CDR1 LNHDA, CDR2 SQIVND (reference sequence). The length of the CDR3 is 14 residues. The CDR3 sequence: CASSGGGMGSPLHF. CDR3 nucleotides: TGTGCCAGTAGCGGAGGTGGTATGGGTTCACCCCTCCACTTT. Supplemented by reference TRBV19 and TRBJ1-6, the full variable domain reads DGGITQSPKYLFRKEGQNVTLSCEQNLNHDAMYWYRQDPGQGLRLIYYSQIVNDFQKGDIAEGYSVSREKKESFPLTVTSAQKNPTAFYLCASSGGGMGSPLHFGNGTRLTVT.

The CDR3 coding sequence is TGTGCCTGGAGTAGAAGGAACACTGAAGCTTTCTTT. Its translation: CAWSRRNTEAFF. The rearrangement uses TRBV30 and TRBJ1-1; no reliable D call. From germline, CDR1 is GTSNPN and CDR2 SVGIG (reference sequence). The V end lost 2 bases, the J end lost 1 base, and 5 bases lay between the germline ends. The length of the CDR3 is 12 residues.

The chain employs TRBV2 and TRBJ1-5; no reliable D call. V lost 3 bases, J lost 5 bases, and 2 bases lay in between. CDR3 size: 11 residues. Germline values: CDR1 SNHLY, CDR2 FYNNEI. DNA for the CDR3: TGTGCCAGCAGTGATGATCAGCCCCAGCATTTT. It translates to CASSDDQPQHF.

V and J are TRBV4-2 and TRBJ2-7; weak D call: TRBD2 (5 bases). V was trimmed by 1 base and J by 3 bases, leaving 22 bases between them. The V gene's germline CDR1 is LGHNA and CDR2 YNFKEQ. This CDR3 is 18 amino acids long. The CDR3 DNA is TGTGCCAGCAGCCAAGCCCTTATCCCGGGCCTAGGGAGCTACGAGCAGTACTTC. It yields the protein CASSQALIPGLGSYEQYF.

This chain joins TRBV4-3 and TRBJ2-3; TRBD2 aligns across 9 bases. The V segment lost 4 bases and the J segment 0 bases; nucleotides outside the gene matches: 2. Germline CDR1 is LGHNA and CDR2 is YSLEER. CDR3 length: 15 amino acids. This chain's CDR3 is CASSPGTSSTDTQYF. In DNA, the CDR3 is TGCGCCAGCAGCCCGGGGACTAGCAGCACAGATACGCAGTATTTT.

The CDR3 DNA is TGTGCCAGCAGACTACAGGGGCCTATTTCACCCCTCCACTTT. It yields the protein CASRLQGPISPLHF. The J gene is TRBJ1-6, the V gene TRBV28; 7 bases are a match to TRBD1. Germline V gene lookup returns CDR1 MDHEN and CDR2 SYDVKM. The trim removed 6 bases at V and 9 bases at J, leaving 8 bases unmatched. This CDR3 contains 14 residues. Drawing the rest from reference TRBV28 and TRBJ1-6, the complete variable domain is DVKVTQSSRYLVKRTGEKVFLECVQDMDHENMFWYRQDPGLGLRLIYFSYDVKMKEKGDIPEGYSVSREKKERFSLILESASTNQTSMYLCASRLQGPISPLHFGNGTRLTVT.

The V gene is TRBV28, the J gene TRBJ2-7; 7 bases align to TRBD2. J lost 5 bases, V lost 5 bases, and 9 bases had no gene match. Looked up from germline, CDR1 is MDHEN and CDR2 is SYDVKM. The CDR3 is 14 residues long. The CDR3 is CASSRDYHPHEQYF. In DNA form, the CDR3 reads TGTGCCAGCAGTCGGGACTACCACCCCCACGAGCAGTACTTC. Variable domain in full (rest from reference TRBV28 and TRBJ2-7): DVKVTQSSRYLVKRTGEKVFLECVQDMDHENMFWYRQDPGLGLRLIYFSYDVKMKEKGDIPEGYSVSREKKERFSLILESASTNQTSMYLCASSRDYHPHEQYFGPGTRLTVT.

This clone was seen more than once but under ten times. This chain connects TRBV24-1 to TRBJ1-1; D is ambiguous. In germline, CDR1 is KGHDR, CDR2 SFDVKD. With 2 bases removed from V and 4 bases from J, the gap between germline ends came to 7 bases. The CDR3 consists of 13 residues. DNA for the CDR3: TGTGCCACCAGTGATTGGCAAGGCACTGAAGCTTTCTTT. Protein product: CATSDWQGTEAFF.

The sample holds a few counts of this clone. This CDR3 is also generated by other DNA sequences in the sample. The chain uses TRBV2 and TRBJ1-5; tentative D call: TRBD1 (6 bases). This CDR3 spans 14 amino acids. In germline, CDR1 is SNHLY, CDR2 FYNNEI. The V gene lost 2 bases and the J gene lost 2 bases, with 7 bases spanning the gap. CDR3 sequence: CASSENRGNQPQHF. The CDR3 region has the DNA TGTGCCAGCAGTGAAAACAGGGGCAATCAGCCCCAGCATTTT.

The V call is TRBV7-9, the J call TRBJ1-3, with no clear D. Per the germline V gene, CDR1 is SEHNR and CDR2 is FQNEAQ (reference sequence). This CDR3 has 14 amino acids. V gave up 7 bases and J gave up 0 bases, with 10 bases separating them. The CDR3 spells CASILTVSGNTIYF. The DNA for the CDR3 is TGTGCCAGCATCCTTACAGTCTCTGGAAACACCATATATTTT.

The rearrangement links TRBV4-1 to TRBJ1-1; TRBD1 matches at 7 bases. The CDR3 runs to 15 residues. The V gene's germline CDR1 is MGHRA and CDR2 YSYEKL. After removal of 1 base from V and 3 bases from J, the junction contained 5 bases not matched to a gene. CDR3 loop: CASSQVLDRDTEAFF. The CDR3, as DNA: TGCGCCAGCAGCCAAGTCCTTGACAGGGACACTGAAGCTTTCTTT.

Details on this clone: This same CDR3 is encoded by further DNA sequences in the sample. The J gene is TRBJ1-2, the V gene TRBV28, with D uncertain. The CDR3 runs 12 residues. V shed 3 bases and J shed 2 bases, with 4 bases lying between them. Germline-derived CDR1 and CDR2 are MDHEN and SYDVKM. This CDR3 is CASSLRNYGYTF. The CDR3, as DNA: TGTGCCAGCAGTTTGCGAAACTATGGCTACACCTTC.

The chain recombines TRBV28 with TRBJ2-7; 7 positions match TRBD2. The trim removed 0 bases at V and 4 bases at J, leaving 9 bases unmatched. Germline CDR1 reads MDHEN; CDR2 reads SYDVKM. This CDR3 has 16 amino acids. CDR3 coding DNA: TGTGCCAGCAGTTTATGGGGCGCGGGAGAAAGATACGAGCAGTACTTC. It codes for CASSLWGAGERYEQYF. Variable domain in full (rest from reference TRBV28 and TRBJ2-7): DVKVTQSSRYLVKRTGEKVFLECVQDMDHENMFWYRQDPGLGLRLIYFSYDVKMKEKGDIPEGYSVSREKKERFSLILESASTNQTSMYLCASSLWGAGERYEQYFGPGTRLTVT.

The chain employs TRBV19 and TRBJ1-2; no clear D gene. CDR1 and CDR2 (germline): LNHDA, SQIVND (reference sequence). The CDR3 consists of 14 residues. Trimming removed 4 bases at V and 2 bases at J, with 11 bases between. The CDR3 region is CASSNRHLNYGYTF. The CDR3 bases are TGTGCCAGTAGTAATCGACATCTAAACTATGGCTACACCTTC.

The chain couples TRBV5-4 to TRBJ2-5, with TRBD2 matching over 13 bases. In germline, CDR1 is SGHNT, CDR2 YYREEE (reference sequence). CDR3 length: 15 residues. V trimming: 4 bases; J trimming: 2 bases; junction bases outside the gene matches: 2. The CDR3 protein is CASSPTSGRQETQYF. DNA of the CDR3: TGTGCCAGCAGCCCGACTAGCGGGAGGCAAGAGACCCAGTACTTC.

The chain joins TRBV6-5 to TRBJ1-6; weak D call: TRBD1 (5 bases). The CDR3 contains 14 residues. With 8 bases removed from V and 6 bases from J, the gap between germline ends came to 14 bases. The germline gives CDR1 MNHEY, CDR2 SVGAGI. For the CDR3, the DNA is TGTGCCAGCGATCCGGGACGAATTAATTCACCCCTCCACTTT. This encodes CASDPGRINSPLHF.

This chain uses TRBV6-4 with TRBJ2-7; 7 bases are a match to TRBD2. Trimming at V came to 5 bases and at J to 6 bases, leaving 16 bases not matched to a gene. This CDR3 has 16 residues. Germline assignment: CDR1 MRHNA and CDR2 SNTAGT. The CDR3 bases are TGTGCCAGCAGTCGGTTCGCGCGGGAGCAGGGCGGCGAGCAGTACTTC. It is translated as CASSRFAREQGGEQYF.

The CDR3 is CASSLPRAGGVTEAFF. CDR3 coding DNA: TGTGCCAGCAGCTTGCCAAGGGCGGGGGGCGTCACTGAAGCTTTCTTT. The chain uses TRBV11-3 and TRBJ1-1, with D perhaps TRBD1 (6 bases). CDR3 length equals 16 residues. The germline V and J ends were trimmed by 3 bases and 4 bases, with 18 bases remaining between them. CDR1 and CDR2 (germline): SGHNT, YENEEA.

This chain connects TRBV7-2 to TRBJ2-3; D not certain. CDR1 and CDR2 from the germline V gene are SGHTA and FQGNSA. V lost 3 bases, J lost 7 bases, and 17 bases lay in between. The CDR3 length is 15 residues. The CDR3 reads CASSLIGTTMNTQYF. In nucleotides, the CDR3 is TGTGCCAGCAGCTTGATCGGTACTACAATGAATACGCAGTATTTT.

The chain uses TRBV28 and TRBJ2-7; either TRBD1 or TRBD2 may supply D (5 bases each). V dropped 7 bases and J dropped 2 bases, with 18 bases sitting between them. Germline V CDR1 and CDR2: MDHEN, SYDVKM. The CDR3 is 15 amino acids. The CDR3: CASTLGRDHTYEQYF. Here the CDR3 DNA reads TGTGCCAGCACCCTTGGACGGGACCATACCTACGAGCAGTACTTC.

This rearrangement joins TRBV2 to TRBJ2-3, with no clear D. Per the germline V gene, CDR1 is SNHLY and CDR2 is FYNNEI. The CDR3 is 13 amino acids. V was trimmed by 5 bases and J by 4 bases, leaving 10 bases between them. CDR3 nucleotide sequence: TGTGCCAGCAGTCGATTTAGGCCAGATACGCAGTATTTT. It yields the protein CASSRFRPDTQYF.

This clone was seen just once. The chain is built from TRBV10-3 and TRBJ1-2, with 7 bases fitting TRBD1. The CDR3 is 14 residues long. Per the germline V gene, CDR1 is ENHRY and CDR2 is SYGVKD. V was pared by 4 bases and J by 4 bases, with 6 bases of the junction left unmatched. DNA for the CDR3: TGTGCCATCAGTGCTCAACAGGGGAGCTATGGCTACACCTTC. Translation: CAISAQQGSYGYTF.

V usage is TRBV20-1 and J usage is TRBJ2-7; either TRBD1 or TRBD2 may supply D (5 bases each). Trimming took 3 bases from V and 2 from J, leaving 11 bases between them. The CDR3 has 13 residues. CDR1 and CDR2 from the germline V gene are DFQATT and SNEGSKA (reference sequence). The CDR3 sequence is CSASDGTAYEQYF. CDR3 bases: TGCAGTGCTAGTGACGGGACCGCCTACGAGCAGTACTTC.

CDR3 sequence reads: CASKLTSRAGELFF. The CDR3 nucleotides read TGTGCCAGCAAGTTGACTAGCCGGGCCGGGGAGCTGTTTTTT. The V call is TRBV7-3, the J call TRBJ2-2; 7 nucleotides match TRBD2. V lost 7 bases, J lost 6 bases, and 8 bases stayed unmatched. This CDR3 spans 14 amino acids. Germline CDR1 and CDR2: SGHTA and FQGTGA.

As to this clone: In the same sample, other DNA sequences code for this CDR3. The chain couples TRBV24-1 to TRBJ2-1; D unresolved. Germline V gene lookup returns CDR1 KGHDR and CDR2 SFDVKD. V was clipped by 5 bases and J by 7 bases, with 5 bases between them. CDR3 length: 11 amino acids. DNA of the CDR3: TGTGCCACCAGTGCAATTAATGAGCAGTTCTTC. It encodes CATSAINEQFF.